A selection of T cell receptor beta chains follows, all from one sample in a study of shared clonotypes between healthy human individuals. TCRdb keeps only in-frame clones here, not all; method: immunoSEQ multiplex PCR. The table includes about 820,000 clones, 80% to 95% detected once. Sequenced material: naive CD8+ T cells sorted from blood. Source of these receptors: a man aged 25-45 years in good health. The CDR3 runs from the conserved cysteine through the conserved F or W. A D gene is named only where the DNA matches it firmly. Only some rows state a clone size, as once, few, many or a class for expanded clones.

clone_size	cdr3_length	v_call	j_call	d_call	cdr3_nt	cdr3_aa
NA	12	TRBV30	TRBJ2-1	NA	TGTGCCTGGGTCGGGGTCGACAATGAGCAGTTCTTC	CAWVGVDNEQFF
NA	13	TRBV5-1	TRBJ2-2	NA	TGCGCCAGCAGATTGGCTCGGTCCGGGGAGCTGTTTTTT	CASRLARSGELFF
NA	15	TRBV28	TRBJ2-7	NA	TGTGCCAGCAGTTTTTCGTGGGTCAGCTCCTACGAGCAGTACTTC	CASSFSWVSSYEQYF
NA	12	TRBV18	TRBJ2-1	NA	TGTGCCAGCTCACCAGTGACCGATGAGCAGTTCTTC	CASSPVTDEQFF
NA	11	TRBV7-9	TRBJ1-1	NA	TGTGCCAGCACACGACAGACTGAAGCTTTCTTT	CASTRQTEAFF
NA	14	TRBV27	TRBJ2-1	TRBD1	TGTGCCAGCAGTTACAGGGGTACCTACAATGAGCAGTTCTTC	CASSYRGTYNEQFF
once	17	TRBV10-2	TRBJ2-6	TRBD1	TGCGCCAGCAGCGGATGGGACAGGGGGCTCGGGGCCAACGTCCTGACTTTC	CASSGWDRGLGANVLTF
NA	15	TRBV9	TRBJ2-2	NA	TGTGCCAGCAGCGTCCGCCGGGAAGACACCGGGGAGCTGTTTTTT	CASSVRREDTGELFF
NA	18	TRBV7-6	TRBJ2-1	TRBD2	TGTGCCAGCAGCTTATATCCCTGGAAAGCGGGAGAAATCGTCTTGAAGTTCTTC	CASSLYPWKAGEIVLKFF
NA	14	TRBV28	TRBJ2-7	NA	TGTGCCAGCAGTTTATTACAGCAGAACTACGAGCAGTACTTC	CASSLLQQNYEQYF
NA	14	TRBV19	TRBJ1-2	NA	TGTGCCAGTAGTATCCTGCGGATGGACTATGGCTACACCTTC	CASSILRMDYGYTF
NA	18	TRBV10-2	TRBJ2-7	TRBD2	TGCGCCAGCAGTGCCCTCACTAGCGGGAGTTTTATCGCCGGCGAGCAGTACTTC	CASSALTSGSFIAGEQYF
NA	17	TRBV28	TRBJ1-5	TRBD1	TGTGCCAGCACCCTGGGGGAGGGGGCTTATAGCAATCAGCCCCAGCATTTT	CASTLGEGAYSNQPQHF
NA	15	TRBV27	TRBJ2-3	TRBD2	TGTGCCAGCAGTTTATCTAGCGGGAGGGCTCGGGAGCAGTATTTT	CASSLSSGRAREQYF
NA	12	TRBV7-9	TRBJ2-3	NA	TGTGCCAGCAAAGATTTGGGGGATACGCAGTATTTT	CASKDLGDTQYF
NA	14	TRBV9	TRBJ1-5	NA	TGTGCCAGCAGCGTAGGACAGACTTCTCAGCCCCAGCATTTT	CASSVGQTSQPQHF
NA	15	TRBV4-2	TRBJ2-2	NA	TGTGCCAGCAGCCAAGAGAGGGCGCACACCGGGGAGCTGTTTTTT	CASSQERAHTGELFF
NA	13	TRBV9	TRBJ2-2	NA	TGTGCCAGCAGCGTAGCCGATCCCGGGGAGCTGTTTTTT	CASSVADPGELFF
NA	17	TRBV5-4	TRBJ2-5	TRBD2	TGTGCCAGCAGCCGGGGGGGCGGGGCGTTGGAACGGGAGACCCAGTACTTC	CASSRGGGALERETQYF
NA	15	TRBV19	TRBJ2-1	NA	TGTGCCAGTACGTTTCCGGGAGCCTTGTACAATGAGCAGTTCTTC	CASTFPGALYNEQFF
NA	14	TRBV27	TRBJ1-5	NA	TGTGCCAGCAGGGGTTCGGGTAGCAATCAGCCCCAGCATTTT	CASRGSGSNQPQHF
NA	16	TRBV5-5	TRBJ2-7	NA	TGTGCCAGCAGCTTAAGAGCGGTCAGGGAACACTACGAGCAGTACTTC	CASSLRAVREHYEQYF
NA	14	TRBV6-5	TRBJ1-2	TRBD1	TGTGCCAGCAGTTACGGGGGACAGCCCTATGGCTACACCTTC	CASSYGGQPYGYTF
NA	13	TRBV5-4	TRBJ2-7	NA	TGTGCCAGCAGCACCGACACCTCCTACGAGCAGTACTTC	CASSTDTSYEQYF
NA	11	TRBV5-1	TRBJ2-7	NA	TGCGCCAGCACTGCTGGGTCCGAGCAGTACTTC	CASTAGSEQYF
NA	12	TRBV28	TRBJ1-1	NA	TGTGCCAGCAGTTACAGGAACACTGAAGCTTTCTTT	CASSYRNTEAFF
NA	14	TRBV9	TRBJ2-7	TRBD2	TGTGCCAGCAGCGTAGATGGGGACTACTACGAGCAGTACTTC	CASSVDGDYYEQYF
NA	15	TRBV29-1	TRBJ2-1	NA	TGCAGCGTTGAAGAGGACTCGTACTCCTACAATGAGCAGTTCTTC	CSVEEDSYSYNEQFF
NA	14	TRBV11-2	TRBJ2-7	NA	TGTGCCAGCAGCACCGGACCAAGTACCTACGAGCAGTACTTC	CASSTGPSTYEQYF
NA	11	TRBV2	TRBJ2-1	NA	TGTGCCAGCCTTGGGCGTAATGAGCAGTTCTTC	CASLGRNEQFF
NA	21	TRBV29-1	TRBJ2-1	TRBD2	TGCAGCGTTGAAATGGGACTAGCGGGAGGAACTTCTTGGGGGTCCTACAATGAGCAGTTCTTC	CSVEMGLAGGTSWGSYNEQFF
NA	17	TRBV11-2	TRBJ2-7	NA	TGTGCCAGCAGCACCCCAGCGGCCTGGGGGACCCCCTACGAGCAGTACTTC	CASSTPAAWGTPYEQYF
NA	14	TRBV13	TRBJ2-7	TRBD1	TGTGCCAGCAGCGGGACAGGGGCGCTCTACGAGCAGTACTTC	CASSGTGALYEQYF
NA	16	TRBV18	TRBJ2-5	NA	TGTGCCAGCTCACCACTAGGGACGTATATTGAAGAGACCCAGTACTTC	CASSPLGTYIEETQYF
NA	15	TRBV27	TRBJ2-7	NA	TGTGCCAGCAACCCCACTGGAGGCTCCTCCTACGAGCAGTACTTC	CASNPTGGSSYEQYF
NA	14	TRBV27	TRBJ1-1	NA	TGTGCCAGCAGTTTGGACGGCCCGAACACTGAAGCTTTCTTT	CASSLDGPNTEAFF
NA	15	TRBV19	TRBJ2-7	TRBD2	TGTGCCAGTAGTACGGGGACTAGCGCCTTCTACGAGCAGTACTTC	CASSTGTSAFYEQYF
NA	13	TRBV19	TRBJ2-5	NA	TGTGCCAGTAGTATTGGGGGGCAAGAGACCCAGTACTTC	CASSIGGQETQYF
NA	13	TRBV19	TRBJ2-1	NA	TGTGCCAGTAGTATGGGACGGTCTAATGAGCAGTTCTTC	CASSMGRSNEQFF
NA	14	TRBV11-3	TRBJ2-7	NA	TGTGCCAGCAGCCCGGGTGGCGACTCCTACGAGCAGTACTTC	CASSPGGDSYEQYF
NA	15	TRBV5-6	TRBJ1-1	NA	TGTGCCAGCAGCCCACGGTTCCGACAGAACACTGAAGCTTTCTTT	CASSPRFRQNTEAFF
NA	12	TRBV27	TRBJ1-5	NA	TGTGCCGGCAGCCGGACGGGGCAGCCCCAGCATTTT	CAGSRTGQPQHF
NA	16	TRBV30	TRBJ2-3	NA	TGTGCCTGGAGTGTACTAGGGGGAAATTTAGCAGATACGCAGTATTTT	CAWSVLGGNLADTQYF
once	16	TRBV29-1	TRBJ2-1	TRBD1	TGCAGCGTTGAAACCGGACAGGGGGCTATATGGAATGAGCAGTTCTTC	CSVETGQGAIWNEQFF
NA	14	TRBV7-9	TRBJ2-7	NA	TGTGCCAGCAGTTTGGGGGAAAGCTCCTACGAGCAGTACTTC	CASSLGESSYEQYF
once	16	TRBV2	TRBJ2-7	TRBD2	TGTGCCAGCCGAGGGACTAGCGGGAATCAACCCTACGAGCAGTACTTC	CASRGTSGNQPYEQYF
NA	15	TRBV9	TRBJ2-7	NA	TGTGCCAGCAGCGTAGGAGCCCCTCTGGCCTACGAGCAGTACTTC	CASSVGAPLAYEQYF
NA	15	TRBV29-1	TRBJ2-2	TRBD1	TGCAGCGTTGAATCCGACAGGGGGTCTCCCGGGGAGCTGTTTTTT	CSVESDRGSPGELFF
NA	18	TRBV27	TRBJ1-4	NA	TGTGCCAGCAGTCCCGAAATGAGAAGGTTAGACAAGAGGCAAAAACTGTTTTTT	CASSPEMRRLDKRQKLFF
NA	15	TRBV7-3	TRBJ2-3	TRBD2	TGTGCCAGCAGCCCCATTAGCGGGAGCACAGATACGCAGTATTTT	CASSPISGSTDTQYF
NA	12	TRBV10-1	TRBJ2-2	NA	TGCGCCAGCACCGGGGAAACCGGGGAGCTGTTTTTT	CASTGETGELFF
NA	13	TRBV6-1	TRBJ2-7	NA	TGTGCCAGCAGTGAACCTATTACCTACGAGCAGTACTTC	CASSEPITYEQYF
once	14	TRBV19	TRBJ2-1	TRBD2	TGTGCTACACAACTAGCGGGAGGATACAATGAGCAGTTCTTC	CATQLAGGYNEQFF
NA	16	TRBV4-1	TRBJ2-7	TRBD1	TGCGCCAGCAGCCAAGCAATGGGACAGTCTTCCTACGAGCAGTACTTC	CASSQAMGQSSYEQYF
NA	14	TRBV6-6	TRBJ1-5	NA	TGTGCCAGCAGCCACAAGGGTGGCAATCAGCCCCAGCATTTT	CASSHKGGNQPQHF
NA	15	TRBV27	TRBJ1-5	TRBD1	TGTGCCAGCAGTTTAGCGGGACAGGGTGATCAGCCCCAGCATTTT	CASSLAGQGDQPQHF
NA	12	TRBV10-3	TRBJ2-7	TRBD2	TGTGCCATCGGAGGGAGGGGCTACGAGCAGTACTTC	CAIGGRGYEQYF